Sequencing of this T cell receptor (beta chain) was carried out in a study of persistence of HIV-infected CD4 T cells. Turning to the study itself: Donors had been on suppressive ART for a median of 8 years. Two participants gave one leukapheresis sample; others gave up to about 200 mL blood repeatedly.

The libraries were made with immunoSEQ version 4 in survey mode. The protocol was immunoSEQ multiplex PCR, while the TCRdb copy is restricted to in-frame clones and leaves out a portion. Counted here are under 50,000 clones, about nine tenths occurring once; the ten biggest clones make up 1.8%. Cells were stimulated nonspecifically with anti-CD3/anti-CD28 magnetic beads. Sorting selected CD4+ T cells upregulating both CD40 ligand and CD69. The CDR3 length is 15 residues. Germline V gene data show CDR1 as SGHTA and CDR2 as FQGTGA. Trimming stripped 1 base from V and 5 bases from J, with 12 bases between. A word on this clone: No antigen is known for it.

The sequences come from CD4+ T cells sorted from PBMCs after approximately 19-hour stimulation, collected from a patient who received antiretroviral therapy. The TCR comes from an adult man with HIV who was CMV-seropositive. This chain uses TRBV7-3 with TRBJ2-1; D may be TRBD1 (5 bases). The CDR3 protein is CASSLSRQGHNEQFF. The DNA of the CDR3 is TGTGCCAGCAGCTTAAGTCGCCAGGGCCACAATGAGCAGTTCTTC.